This TCR beta chain was recovered during a study of low-dose radiotherapy and immunotherapy resistance in tumors. Across the study: Doses delivered to Cohort 2 were 1 Gy per fraction every two weeks, amounting to 13 Gy over 26 weeks. Patients received 300 mg of oral aspirin each day across four cycles, commencing on cycle 1 day 1.

This clonotype was observed many times. Time point reported: before trial treatment. Gene-specific TRAV and TRBV primers were used for first-strand cDNA, covering alpha and beta chains. Amplification of TCRs used a constant-region primer and V-primer adapter for roughly 22 PCR cycles. Researchers amplified the isolated mRNA using in vitro transcription. TCRdb analysed the reads with MiXCR anew, one entry per CDR3 protein. The repertoire holds 59,000 or so distinct CDR3 sequences, with roughly 29% as singletons. Germline assignment: CDR1 MNHEY and CDR2 SVGEGT. Unmatched junction bases numbered 12, after V lost 5 bases and J lost 3 bases. The CDR3 is 17 residues long.

Sequenced here: PBMCs, sampled before treatment. The chain employs TRBV6-2 or TRBV6-3 and TRBJ2-3, with 9 bases lining up with TRBD1. This receptor was taken from a male donor with rectosigmoid adenocarcinoma. CDR3 region: CASSLARTGAGTDTQYF. DNA of the CDR3: TGTGCCAGCAGTCTGGCTAGGACAGGGGCGGGTACAGATACGCAGTATTTT.